The clone carrying this T cell receptor beta chain showed up just once. These data originate in a study of blood T cell repertoires in COVID-19. About the research overall: In each case, the material was cDNA or gDNA derived from T cells, B-cell-depleted T cells, or PBMCs.

The V gene's germline CDR1 is MDHEN and CDR2 SYDVKM. Trimming removed 5 bases at V and 1 base at J, with 14 bases between. The CDR3 consists of 15 residues. Seattle enrolled patients during active infection and tracked them longitudinally. In the original processing: Scientists estimated how many nucleated cells there were by amplifying reference gene primers. The method was immunoSEQ multiplex PCR; TCRdb's version includes in-frame clones alone and lacks a portion of them. V, J and clone size were drawn from that table, and D and trimming were deduced from the DNA. The table includes 450,000 or so clones, about 89% detected once.

The specimen was peripheral blood. The source is a woman aged 40 to 50 with COVID-19, enrolled during active disease. The chain couples TRBV28 to TRBJ1-2; perhaps TRBD1 as D (6 bases). The CDR3 loop reads CASSADRRRNYGYTF. The CDR3 region has the DNA TGTGCCAGCAGTGCTGACAGGAGACGTAACTATGGCTACACCTTC.